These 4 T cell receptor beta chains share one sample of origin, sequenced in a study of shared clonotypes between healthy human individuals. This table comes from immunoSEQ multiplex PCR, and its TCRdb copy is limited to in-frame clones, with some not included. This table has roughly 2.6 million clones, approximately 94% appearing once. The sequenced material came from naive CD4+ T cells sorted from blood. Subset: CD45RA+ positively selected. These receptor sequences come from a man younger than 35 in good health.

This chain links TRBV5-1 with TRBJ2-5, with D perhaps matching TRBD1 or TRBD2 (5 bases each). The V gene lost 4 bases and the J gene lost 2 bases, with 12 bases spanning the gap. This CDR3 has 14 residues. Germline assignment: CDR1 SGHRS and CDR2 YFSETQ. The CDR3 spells CASSLGVQQETQYF. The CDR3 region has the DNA TGCGCCAGCAGCCTGGGGGTCCAACAAGAGACCCAGTACTTC.

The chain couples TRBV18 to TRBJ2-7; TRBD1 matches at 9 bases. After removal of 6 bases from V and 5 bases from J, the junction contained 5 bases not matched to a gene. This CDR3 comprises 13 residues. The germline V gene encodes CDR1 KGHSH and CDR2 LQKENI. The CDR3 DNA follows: TGTGCCAGCTCCGGGACAGGGTCCCACGAGCAGTACTTC. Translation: CASSGTGSHEQYF.

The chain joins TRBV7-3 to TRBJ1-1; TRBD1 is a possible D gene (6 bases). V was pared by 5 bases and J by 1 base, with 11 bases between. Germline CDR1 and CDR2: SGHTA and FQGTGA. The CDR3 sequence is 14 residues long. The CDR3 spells CASSLRTENTEAFF. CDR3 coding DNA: TGTGCCAGCAGCCTAAGGACAGAGAACACTGAAGCTTTCTTT.

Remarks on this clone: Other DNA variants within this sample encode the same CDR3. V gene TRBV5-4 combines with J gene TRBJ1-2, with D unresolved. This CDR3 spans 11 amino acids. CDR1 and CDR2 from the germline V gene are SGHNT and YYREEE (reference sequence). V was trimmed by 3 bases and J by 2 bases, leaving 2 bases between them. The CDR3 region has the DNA TGTGCCAGCAGCTCAAACTATGGCTACACCTTC. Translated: CASSSNYGYTF.